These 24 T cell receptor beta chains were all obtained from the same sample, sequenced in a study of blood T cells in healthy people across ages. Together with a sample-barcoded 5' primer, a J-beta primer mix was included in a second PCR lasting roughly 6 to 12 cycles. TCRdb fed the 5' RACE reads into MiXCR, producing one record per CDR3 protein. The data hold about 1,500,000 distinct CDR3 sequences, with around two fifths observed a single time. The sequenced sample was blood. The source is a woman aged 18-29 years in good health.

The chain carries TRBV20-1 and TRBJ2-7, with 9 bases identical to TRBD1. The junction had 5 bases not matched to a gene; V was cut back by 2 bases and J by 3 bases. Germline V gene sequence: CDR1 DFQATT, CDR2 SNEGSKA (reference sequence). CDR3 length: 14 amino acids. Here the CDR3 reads CSARTGTGIYEQYF. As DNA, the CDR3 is TGCAGTGCTAGAACTGGGACAGGGATCTACGAGCAGTACTTC.

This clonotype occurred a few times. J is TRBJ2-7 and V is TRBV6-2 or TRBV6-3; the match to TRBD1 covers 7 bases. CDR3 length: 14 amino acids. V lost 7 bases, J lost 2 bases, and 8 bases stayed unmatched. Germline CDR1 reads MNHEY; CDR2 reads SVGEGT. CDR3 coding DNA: TGTGCCAGCACTGACAGGGCTACGACCTACGAGCAGTACTTC. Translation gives CASTDRATTYEQYF.

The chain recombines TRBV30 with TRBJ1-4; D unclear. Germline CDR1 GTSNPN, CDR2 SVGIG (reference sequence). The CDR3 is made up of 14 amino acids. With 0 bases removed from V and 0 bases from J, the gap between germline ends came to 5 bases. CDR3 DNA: TGTGCCTGGAGTGTCGGTGCAACTAATGAAAAACTGTTTTTT. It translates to CAWSVGATNEKLFF.

The CDR3 DNA reads as TGTGCCAGCAGCACGCCGGGACAGGGAGACACAGATACGCAGTATTTT. As protein: CASSTPGQGDTDTQYF. The chain couples TRBV5-6 to TRBJ2-3; 9 bases agree with TRBD1. Germline V gives CDR1 SGHDT, CDR2 YYEEEE. The CDR3 has 16 amino acids. V gave up 4 bases and J gave up 2 bases; unmatched junction bases: 8.

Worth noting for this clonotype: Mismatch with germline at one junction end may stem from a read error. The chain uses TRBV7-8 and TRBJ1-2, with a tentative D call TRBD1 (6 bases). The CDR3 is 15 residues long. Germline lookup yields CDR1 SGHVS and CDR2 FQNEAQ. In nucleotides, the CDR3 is TGTGCCAGCAGCCCGTGGACAGATATTAACTATGGCCACACCTTC. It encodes CASSPWTDINYGHTF. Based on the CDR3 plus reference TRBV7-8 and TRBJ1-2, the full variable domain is GAGVSQSPRYKVAKRGQDVALRCDPISGHVSLFWYQQALGQGPEFLTYFQNEAQLDKSGLPSDRFFAERPEGSVSTLKIQRTQQEDSAVYLCASSPWTDINYGHTFGSGTRLTVV.

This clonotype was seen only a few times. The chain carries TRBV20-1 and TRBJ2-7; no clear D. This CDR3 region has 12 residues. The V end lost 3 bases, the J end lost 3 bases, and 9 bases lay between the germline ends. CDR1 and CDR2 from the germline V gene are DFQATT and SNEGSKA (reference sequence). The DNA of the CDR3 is TGCAGTGCTAGCCTGAGACTCTACGAGCAGTACTTC. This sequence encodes CSASLRLYEQYF.

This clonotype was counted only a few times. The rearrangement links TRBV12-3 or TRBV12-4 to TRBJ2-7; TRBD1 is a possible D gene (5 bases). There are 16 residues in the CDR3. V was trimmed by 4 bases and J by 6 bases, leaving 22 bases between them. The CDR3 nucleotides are TGTGCCAGCAGTTCCTTTGACAGCCATGGTTTATTCGAGCAGTACTTC. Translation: CASSSFDSHGLFEQYF.

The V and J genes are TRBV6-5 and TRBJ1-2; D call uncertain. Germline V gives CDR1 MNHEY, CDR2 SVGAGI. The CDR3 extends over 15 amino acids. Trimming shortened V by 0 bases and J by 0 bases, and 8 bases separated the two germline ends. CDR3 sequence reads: CASSYSARANYGYTF. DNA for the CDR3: TGTGCCAGCAGTTACTCAGCCAGAGCTAACTATGGCTACACCTTC.

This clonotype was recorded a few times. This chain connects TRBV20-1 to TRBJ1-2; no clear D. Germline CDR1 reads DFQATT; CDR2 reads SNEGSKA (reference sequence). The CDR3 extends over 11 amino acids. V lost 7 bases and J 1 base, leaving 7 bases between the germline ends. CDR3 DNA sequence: TGCAGTGGCGGGGATAACTATGGCTACACCTTC. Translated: CSGGDNYGYTF.

In DNA, the CDR3 is TGTGCCAGCTCACCAGGGCCAGGTCAGGGCCAAGAGACCCAGTACTTC. Translating it yields CASSPGPGQGQETQYF. The rearrangement joins TRBV18 to TRBJ2-5, with a possible D match to TRBD1 (5 bases). Trimming took off 2 bases at V and 1 base at J, with 14 bases between the two ends. Germline CDR1 KGHSH, CDR2 LQKENI. CDR3 length: 16 residues.

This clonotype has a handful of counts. CDR3: CASSAPGQLQETQYF. The CDR3, as DNA: TGTGCCAGCAGTGCGCCGGGACAGTTACAAGAGACCCAGTACTTC. The chain is built from TRBV6-1 and TRBJ2-5, with 7 bases identical to TRBD1. With 4 bases clipped from V and 2 bases from J, the junction kept 7 bases outside the gene matches. CDR3 length: 15 amino acids. Per germline, CDR1 MNHNS and CDR2 SASEGT.

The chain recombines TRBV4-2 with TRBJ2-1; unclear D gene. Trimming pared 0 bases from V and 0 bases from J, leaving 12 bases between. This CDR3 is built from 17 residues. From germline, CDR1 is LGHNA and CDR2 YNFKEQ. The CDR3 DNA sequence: TGTGCCAGCAGCCAAGATGGGCAGCCGAGCTCCTACAATGAGCAGTTCTTC. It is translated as CASSQDGQPSSYNEQFF.

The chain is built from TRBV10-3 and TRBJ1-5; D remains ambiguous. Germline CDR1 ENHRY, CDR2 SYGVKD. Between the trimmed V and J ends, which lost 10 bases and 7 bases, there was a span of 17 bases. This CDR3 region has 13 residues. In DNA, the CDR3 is TGTGCCACCCTCGGAGGGCTAGGGCAGCCCCAGCATTTT. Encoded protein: CATLGGLGQPQHF.

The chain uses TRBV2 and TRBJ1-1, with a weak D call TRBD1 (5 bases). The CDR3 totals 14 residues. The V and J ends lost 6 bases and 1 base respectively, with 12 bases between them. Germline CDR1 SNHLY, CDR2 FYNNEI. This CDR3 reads CASRVGTGNTEAFF. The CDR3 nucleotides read TGTGCCAGCAGGGTTGGGACGGGGAACACTGAAGCTTTCTTT. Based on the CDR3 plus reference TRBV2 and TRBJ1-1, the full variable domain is EPEVTQTPSHQVTQMGQEVILRCVPISNHLYFYWYRQILGQKVEFLVSFYNNEISEKSEIFDDQFSVERPDGSNFTLKIRSTKLEDSAMYFCASRVGTGNTEAFFGQGTRLTVV.

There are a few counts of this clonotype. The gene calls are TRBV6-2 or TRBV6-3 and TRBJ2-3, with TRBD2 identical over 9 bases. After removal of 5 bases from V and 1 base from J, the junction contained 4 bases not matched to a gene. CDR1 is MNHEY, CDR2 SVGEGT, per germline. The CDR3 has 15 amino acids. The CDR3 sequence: CASSPGTSRTDTQYF. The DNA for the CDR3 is TGTGCCAGCAGTCCCGGGACTAGCCGCACAGATACGCAGTATTTT.

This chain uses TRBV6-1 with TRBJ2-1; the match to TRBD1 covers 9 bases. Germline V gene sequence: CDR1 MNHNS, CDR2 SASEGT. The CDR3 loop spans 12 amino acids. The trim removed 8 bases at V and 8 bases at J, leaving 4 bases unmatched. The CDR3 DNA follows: TGTGCCAGCGAGGGACAGGGACATGAGCAGTTCTTC. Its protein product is CASEGQGHEQFF.

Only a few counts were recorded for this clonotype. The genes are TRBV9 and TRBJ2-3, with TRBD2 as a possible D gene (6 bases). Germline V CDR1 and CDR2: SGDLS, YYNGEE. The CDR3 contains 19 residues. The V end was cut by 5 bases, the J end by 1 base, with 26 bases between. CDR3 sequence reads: CASSPRVASAERGTDTQYF. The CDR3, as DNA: TGTGCCAGCAGTCCAAGGGTGGCTAGCGCCGAGCGAGGCACAGATACGCAGTATTTT. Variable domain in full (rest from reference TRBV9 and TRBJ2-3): DSGVTQTPKHLITATGQRVTLRCSPRSGDLSVYWYQQSLDQGLQFLIQYYNGEERAKGNILERFSAQQFPDLHSELNLSSLELGDSALYFCASSPRVASAERGTDTQYFGPGTRLTVL.

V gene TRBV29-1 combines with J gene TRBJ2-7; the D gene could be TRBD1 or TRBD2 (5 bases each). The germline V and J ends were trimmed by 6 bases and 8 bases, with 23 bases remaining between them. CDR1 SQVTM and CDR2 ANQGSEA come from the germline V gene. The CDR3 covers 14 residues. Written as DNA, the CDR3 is TGCAGCGTCGCCGGGACGACAGCCTACAATAAGCAGTACTTC. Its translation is CSVAGTTAYNKQYF.

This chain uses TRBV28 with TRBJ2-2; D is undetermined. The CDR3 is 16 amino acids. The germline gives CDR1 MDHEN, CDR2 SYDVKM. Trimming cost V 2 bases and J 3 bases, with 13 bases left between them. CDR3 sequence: CASSLLFRGYTGELFF. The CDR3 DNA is TGTGCCAGCAGTTTACTCTTCCGAGGTTACACCGGGGAGCTGTTTTTT.

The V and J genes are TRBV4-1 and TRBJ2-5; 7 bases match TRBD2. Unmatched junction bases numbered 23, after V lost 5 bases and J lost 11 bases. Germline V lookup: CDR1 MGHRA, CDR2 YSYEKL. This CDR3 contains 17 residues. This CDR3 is CASSDRLDALRDYEQYF. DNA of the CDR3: TGCGCCAGCAGCGATAGACTAGACGCTCTGAGGGACTATGAGCAGTACTTC.

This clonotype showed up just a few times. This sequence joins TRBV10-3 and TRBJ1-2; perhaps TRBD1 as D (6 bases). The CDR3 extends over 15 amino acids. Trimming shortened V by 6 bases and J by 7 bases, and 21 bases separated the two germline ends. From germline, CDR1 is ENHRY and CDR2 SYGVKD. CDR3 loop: CAIRGGAFSNRGYTF. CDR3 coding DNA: TGTGCCATCAGAGGGGGGGCATTCTCCAATCGTGGCTACACCTTC.

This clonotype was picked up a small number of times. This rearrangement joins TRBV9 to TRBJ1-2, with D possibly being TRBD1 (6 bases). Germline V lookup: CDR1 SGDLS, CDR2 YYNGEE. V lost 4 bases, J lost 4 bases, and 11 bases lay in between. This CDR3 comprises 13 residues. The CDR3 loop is CASSTTGGYGYTF. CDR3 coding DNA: TGTGCCAGCAGCACGACAGGCGGCTATGGCTACACCTTC.

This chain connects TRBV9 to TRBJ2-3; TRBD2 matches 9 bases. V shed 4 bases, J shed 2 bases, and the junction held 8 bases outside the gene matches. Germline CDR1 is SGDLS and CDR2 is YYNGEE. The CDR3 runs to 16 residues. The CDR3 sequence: CASSIPTSGPTDTQYF. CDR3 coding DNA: TGTGCCAGCAGCATACCGACTAGCGGACCCACAGATACGCAGTATTTT. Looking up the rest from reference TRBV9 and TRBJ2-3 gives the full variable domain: DSGVTQTPKHLITATGQRVTLRCSPRSGDLSVYWYQQSLDQGLQFLIQYYNGEERAKGNILERFSAQQFPDLHSELNLSSLELGDSALYFCASSIPTSGPTDTQYFGPGTRLTVL.

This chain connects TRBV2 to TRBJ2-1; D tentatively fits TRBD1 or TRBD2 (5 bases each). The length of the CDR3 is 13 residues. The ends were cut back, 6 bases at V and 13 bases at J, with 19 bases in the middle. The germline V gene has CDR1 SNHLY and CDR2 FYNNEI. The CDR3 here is CASRGWDQETQFF. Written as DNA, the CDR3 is TGTGCCAGCAGGGGCTGGGACCAAGAGACCCAGTTCTTC.